This TCR beta chain was identified during a study of glioma-infiltrating T cells. Findings and caveats of the study: CDR3 overlap between tissue and blood was very small. Tissue-blood divergence was below expectation in non-neoplastic patients, above in gliomas.

This clonotype was counted a few times. Antigen: not known. Amplification of TCR alpha and beta CDR3 regions from RNA used iRepertoire nested multiplex PCR. For one-step reverse transcription and amplification, 100-400 ng of tissue mRNA or PBMC total RNA was used. TCRdb re-analysed the multiplex PCR reads in MiXCR, keeping a single row per CDR3 protein. Seen here are under 150,000 distinct CDR3 sequences, approximately 24% observed once, and the top ten hold 27%. The CDR3 runs 16 residues. Germline V lookup: CDR1 MNHNS, CDR2 SASEGT. After removal of 4 bases from V and 2 bases from J, the junction contained 6 bases not matched to a gene.

This sequence originates from a human donor with low-grade glioma or glioblastoma, undergoing nonglioma brain surgery, or in good health (not recorded which). V is TRBV6-1 and J is TRBJ2-5; 11 nucleotides line up with TRBD2. The material sequenced was glioma tissue, nonneoplastic brain tissue, or PBMCs (not recorded which). CDR3 coding DNA: TGTGCCAGCAGTGTTAATAGCGGGGGGGTACAAGAGACCCAGTACTTC. It specifies CASSVNSGGVQETQYF.